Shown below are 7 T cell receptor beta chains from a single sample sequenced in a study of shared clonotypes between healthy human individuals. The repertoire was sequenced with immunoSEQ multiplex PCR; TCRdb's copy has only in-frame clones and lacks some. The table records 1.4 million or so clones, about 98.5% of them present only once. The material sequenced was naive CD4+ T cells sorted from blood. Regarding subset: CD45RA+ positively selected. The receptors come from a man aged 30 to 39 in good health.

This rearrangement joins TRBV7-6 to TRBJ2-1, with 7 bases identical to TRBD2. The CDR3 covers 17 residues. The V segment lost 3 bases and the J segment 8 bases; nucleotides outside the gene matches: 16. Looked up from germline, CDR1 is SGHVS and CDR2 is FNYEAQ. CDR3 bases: TGTGCCAGCAGCTTCCCCAGTCCAGCGGGAAATACGGATGAGCAGTTCTTC. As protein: CASSFPSPAGNTDEQFF. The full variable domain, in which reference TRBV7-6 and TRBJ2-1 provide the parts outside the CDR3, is GAGVSQSPRYKVTKRGQDVALRCDPISGHVSLYWYRQALGQGPEFLTYFNYEAQQDKSGLPNDRFSAERPEGSISTLTIQRTEQRDSAMYRCASSFPSPAGNTDEQFFGPGTRLTVL.

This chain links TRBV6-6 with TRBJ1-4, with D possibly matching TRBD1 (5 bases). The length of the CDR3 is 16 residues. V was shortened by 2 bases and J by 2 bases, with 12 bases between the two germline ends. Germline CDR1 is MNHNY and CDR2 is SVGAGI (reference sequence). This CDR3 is CASSYPSGGTNEKLFF. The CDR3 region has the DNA TGTGCCAGCAGTTACCCGTCGGGGGGGACTAATGAAAAACTGTTTTTT.

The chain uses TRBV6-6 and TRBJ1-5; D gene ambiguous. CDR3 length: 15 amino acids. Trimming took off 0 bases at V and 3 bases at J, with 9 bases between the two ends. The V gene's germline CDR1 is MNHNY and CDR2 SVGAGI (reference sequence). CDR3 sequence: CASSYSRSFNQPQHF. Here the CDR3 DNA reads TGTGCCAGCAGTTACTCCAGGTCTTTCAATCAGCCCCAGCATTTT.

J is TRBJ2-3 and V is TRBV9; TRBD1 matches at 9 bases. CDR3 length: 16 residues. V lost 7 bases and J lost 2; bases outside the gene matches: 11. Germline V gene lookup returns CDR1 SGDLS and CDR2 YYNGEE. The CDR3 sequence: CASGTGTGTVTDTQYF. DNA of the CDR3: TGTGCCAGCGGTACCGGGACAGGGACTGTCACAGATACGCAGTATTTT.

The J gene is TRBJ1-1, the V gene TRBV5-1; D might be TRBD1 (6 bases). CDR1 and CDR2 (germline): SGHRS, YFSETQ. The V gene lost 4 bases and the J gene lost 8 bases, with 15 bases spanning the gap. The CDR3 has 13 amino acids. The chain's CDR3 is CASSLQGPTEAFF. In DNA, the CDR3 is TGCGCCAGCAGCCTACAGGGACCGACCGAAGCTTTCTTT.

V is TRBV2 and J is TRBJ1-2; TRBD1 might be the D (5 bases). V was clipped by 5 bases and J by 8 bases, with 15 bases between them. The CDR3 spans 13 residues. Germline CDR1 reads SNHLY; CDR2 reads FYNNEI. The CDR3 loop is CASSTMDGGGYTF. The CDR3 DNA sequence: TGTGCCAGCAGTACTATGGACGGGGGAGGCTACACCTTC.

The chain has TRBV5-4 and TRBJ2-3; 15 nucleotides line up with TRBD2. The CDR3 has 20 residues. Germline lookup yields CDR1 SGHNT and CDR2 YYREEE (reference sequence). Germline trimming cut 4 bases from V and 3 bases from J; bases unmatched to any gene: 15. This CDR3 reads CASSAPGTSGRKEGTDTQYF. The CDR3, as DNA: TGTGCCAGCAGCGCCCCCGGGACTAGCGGGAGGAAGGAGGGTACAGATACGCAGTATTTT.